This entry is about one T cell receptor beta chain. Its antigen remains unidentified. Mismatch with germline at one junction end may stem from a read error. The data were taken from a study of cytotoxic CD8 clonotypes in ibrutinib-treated CLL. Study-level background: The cohort had over nine relapsed/refractory and approximately 14 treatment-naive patients, some 17 IGHV unmutated.

This table comes from immunoSEQ multiplex PCR, and its TCRdb copy is limited to in-frame clones, with some not included. In the table there are hundreds of thousands of clones, around three quarters of which are singletons. Study-level findings and limits: Clonality was elevated at ibrutinib response and had returned toward baseline at progression. Sustained-remission patients were sampled at different times than progressing patients were.

This TCR was sampled from a human donor with chronic lymphocytic leukemia. This specimen was PBMCs, taken after 24 months of ibrutinib treatment.

The CDR3 sequence is CASSSDILSYNEQFF. CDR3 DNA sequence: TGTGCTAGCAGCTCGGACATCCTCTCCTACAATGAGCAGTTCTTC. The chain is built from TRBV7-7 and TRBJ2-1, with D possibly matching TRBD1 (5 bases). Germline-derived CDR1 and CDR2 are SSHAT and FNYEAQ (reference sequence). This CDR3 is built from 15 residues.